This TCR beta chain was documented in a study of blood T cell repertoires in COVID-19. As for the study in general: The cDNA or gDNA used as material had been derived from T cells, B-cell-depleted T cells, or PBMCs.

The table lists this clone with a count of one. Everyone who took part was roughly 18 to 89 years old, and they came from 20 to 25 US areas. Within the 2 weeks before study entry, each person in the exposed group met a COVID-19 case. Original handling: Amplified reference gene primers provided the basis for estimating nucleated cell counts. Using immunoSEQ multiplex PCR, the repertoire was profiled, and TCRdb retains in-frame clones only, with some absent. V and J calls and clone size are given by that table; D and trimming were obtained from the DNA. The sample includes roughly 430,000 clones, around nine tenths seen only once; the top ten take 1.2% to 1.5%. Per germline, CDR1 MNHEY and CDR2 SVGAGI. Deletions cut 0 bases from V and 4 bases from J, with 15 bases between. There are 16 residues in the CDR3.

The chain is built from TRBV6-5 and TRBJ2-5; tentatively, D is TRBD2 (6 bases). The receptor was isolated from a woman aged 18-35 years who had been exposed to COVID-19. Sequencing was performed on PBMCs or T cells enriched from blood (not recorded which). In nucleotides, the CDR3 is TGTGCCAGCAGTTACTCGATTTTGGGGGGAGGAGAGACCCAGTACTTC. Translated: CASSYSILGGGETQYF.